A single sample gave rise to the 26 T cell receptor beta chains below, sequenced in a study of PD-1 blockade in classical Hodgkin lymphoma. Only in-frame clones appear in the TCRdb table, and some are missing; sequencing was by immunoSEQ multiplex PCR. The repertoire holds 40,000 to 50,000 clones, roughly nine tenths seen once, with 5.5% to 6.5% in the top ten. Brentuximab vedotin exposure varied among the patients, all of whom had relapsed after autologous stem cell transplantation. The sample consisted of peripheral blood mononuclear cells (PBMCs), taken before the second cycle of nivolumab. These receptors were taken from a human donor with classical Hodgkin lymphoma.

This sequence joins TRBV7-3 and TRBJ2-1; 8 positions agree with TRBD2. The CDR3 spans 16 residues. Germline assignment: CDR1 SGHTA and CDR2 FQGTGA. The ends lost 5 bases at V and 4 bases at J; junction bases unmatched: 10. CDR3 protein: CASSPSSSGSYNEQFF. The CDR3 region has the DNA TGTGCCAGCAGCCCTAGTTCAAGCGGGAGTTACAATGAGCAGTTCTTC. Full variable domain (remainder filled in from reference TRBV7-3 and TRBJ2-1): GAGVSQTPSNKVTEKGKYVELRCDPISGHTALYWYRQSLGQGPEFLIYFQGTGAADDSGLPNDRFFAVRPEGSVSTLKIQRTERGDSAVYLCASSPSSSGSYNEQFFGPGTRLTVL.

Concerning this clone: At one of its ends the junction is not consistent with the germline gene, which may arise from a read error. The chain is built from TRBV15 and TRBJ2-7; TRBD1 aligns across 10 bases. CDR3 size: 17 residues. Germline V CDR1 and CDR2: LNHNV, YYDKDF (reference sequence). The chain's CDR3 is CATSRDGVGTGVTETLF. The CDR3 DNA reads TGTGCCACCAGCAGAGATGGTGTCGGGACAGGGGTTACGGAGACCCTCTTC.

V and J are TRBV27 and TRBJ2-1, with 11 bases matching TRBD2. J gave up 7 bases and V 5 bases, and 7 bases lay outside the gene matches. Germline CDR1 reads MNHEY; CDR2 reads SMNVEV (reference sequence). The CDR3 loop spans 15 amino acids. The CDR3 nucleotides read TGTGCCAGCAGTCGCGTAGCGGGGGGGGCGAATGAGCAGTTCTTC. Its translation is CASSRVAGGANEQFF.

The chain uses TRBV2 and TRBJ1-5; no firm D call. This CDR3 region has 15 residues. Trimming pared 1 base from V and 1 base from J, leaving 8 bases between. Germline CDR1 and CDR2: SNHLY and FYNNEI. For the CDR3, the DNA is TGTGCCAGCAGTGAAGGGGCCAAAAGCAATCAGCCCCAGCATTTT. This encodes CASSEGAKSNQPQHF.

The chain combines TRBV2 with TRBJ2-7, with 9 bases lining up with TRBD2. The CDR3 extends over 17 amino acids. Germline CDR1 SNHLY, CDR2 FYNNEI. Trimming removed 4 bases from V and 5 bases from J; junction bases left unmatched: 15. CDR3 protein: CASSATRAGGPGHEQYF. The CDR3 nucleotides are TGTGCCAGCAGTGCCACTCGTGCGGGAGGGCCCGGCCACGAGCAGTACTTC. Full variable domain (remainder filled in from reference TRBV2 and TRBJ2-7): EPEVTQTPSHQVTQMGQEVILRCVPISNHLYFYWYRQILGQKVEFLVSFYNNEISEKSEIFDDQFSVERPDGSNFTLKIRSTKLEDSAMYFCASSATRAGGPGHEQYFGPGTRLTVT.

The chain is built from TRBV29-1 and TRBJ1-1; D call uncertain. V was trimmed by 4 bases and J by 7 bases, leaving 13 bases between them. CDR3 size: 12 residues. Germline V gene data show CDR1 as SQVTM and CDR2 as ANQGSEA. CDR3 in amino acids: CSVVSGASEAFF. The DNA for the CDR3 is TGCAGCGTTGTGTCAGGCGCTAGTGAAGCTTTCTTT.

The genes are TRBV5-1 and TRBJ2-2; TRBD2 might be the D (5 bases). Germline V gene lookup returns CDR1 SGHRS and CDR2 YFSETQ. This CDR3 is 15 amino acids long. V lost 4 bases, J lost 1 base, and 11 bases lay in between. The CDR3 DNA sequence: TGCGCCAGCAGCCTCCGGGAATTGAACACCGGGGAGCTGTTTTTT. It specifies CASSLRELNTGELFF. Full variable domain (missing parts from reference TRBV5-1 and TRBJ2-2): KAGVTQTPRYLIKTRGQQVTLSCSPISGHRSVSWYQQTPGQGLQFLFEYFSETQRNKGNFPGRFSGRQFSNSRSEMNVSTLELGDSALYLCASSLRELNTGELFFGEGSRLTVL.

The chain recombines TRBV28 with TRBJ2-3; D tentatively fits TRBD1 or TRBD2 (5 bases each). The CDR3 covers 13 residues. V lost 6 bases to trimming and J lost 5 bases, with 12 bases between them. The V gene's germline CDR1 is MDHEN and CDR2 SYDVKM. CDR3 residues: CASSSEGRDTQYF. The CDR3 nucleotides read TGTGCCAGCAGCTCTGAGGGGCGAGATACGCAGTATTTT.

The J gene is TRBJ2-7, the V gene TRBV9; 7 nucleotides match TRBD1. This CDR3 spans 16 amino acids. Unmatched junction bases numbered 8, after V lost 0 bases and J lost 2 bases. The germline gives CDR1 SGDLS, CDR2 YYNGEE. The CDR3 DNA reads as TGTGCCAGCAGCGTAGGGGTCTTCGGACAGGCCTACGAGCAGTACTTC. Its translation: CASSVGVFGQAYEQYF.

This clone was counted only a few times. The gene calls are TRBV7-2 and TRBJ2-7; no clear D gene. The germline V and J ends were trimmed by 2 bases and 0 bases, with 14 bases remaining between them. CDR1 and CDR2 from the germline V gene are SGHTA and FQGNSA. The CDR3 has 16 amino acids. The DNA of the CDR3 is TGTGCCAGCAGCTTAAGGGCAAGCTTTAGCTCCTACGAGCAGTACTTC. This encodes CASSLRASFSSYEQYF.

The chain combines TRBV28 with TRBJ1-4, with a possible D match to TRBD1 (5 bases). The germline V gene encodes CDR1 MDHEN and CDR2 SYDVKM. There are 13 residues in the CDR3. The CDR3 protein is CVCGGAFNEKLFF. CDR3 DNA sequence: TGTGTCTGCGGCGGGGCCTTTAATGAAAAACTGTTTTTT.

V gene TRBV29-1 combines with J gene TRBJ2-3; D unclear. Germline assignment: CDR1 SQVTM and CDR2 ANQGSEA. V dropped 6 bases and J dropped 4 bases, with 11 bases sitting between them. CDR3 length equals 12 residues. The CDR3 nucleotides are TGCAGCGTCGCGCCCACGGCAGATACGCAGTATTTT. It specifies CSVAPTADTQYF.

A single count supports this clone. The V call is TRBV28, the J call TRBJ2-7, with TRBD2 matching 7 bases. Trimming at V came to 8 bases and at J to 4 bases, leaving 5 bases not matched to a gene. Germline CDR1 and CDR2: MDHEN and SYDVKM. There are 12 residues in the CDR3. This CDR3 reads CASGRAWYEQYF. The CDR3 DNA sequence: TGTGCCAGCGGGAGGGCCTGGTACGAGCAGTACTTC. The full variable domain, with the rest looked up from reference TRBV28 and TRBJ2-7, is DVKVTQSSRYLVKRTGEKVFLECVQDMDHENMFWYRQDPGLGLRLIYFSYDVKMKEKGDIPEGYSVSREKKERFSLILESASTNQTSMYLCASGRAWYEQYFGPGTRLTVT.

The CDR3 DNA follows: TGTGCCAGCAGTTCAGCCCCCCGACCCCACTATGGCTACACCTTC. This gives the protein CASSSAPRPHYGYTF. The gene calls are TRBV28 and TRBJ1-2; no firm D call. The germline gives CDR1 MDHEN, CDR2 SYDVKM. V lost 4 bases, J lost 3 bases, and 15 bases lay in between. The CDR3 totals 15 residues.

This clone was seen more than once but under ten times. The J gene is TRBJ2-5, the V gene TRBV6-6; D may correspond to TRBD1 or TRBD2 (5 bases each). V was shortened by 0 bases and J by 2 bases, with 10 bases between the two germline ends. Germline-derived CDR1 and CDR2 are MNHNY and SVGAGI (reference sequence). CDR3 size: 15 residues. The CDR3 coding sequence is TGTGCCAGCAGTTACTCTGGGGGTCAGCAAGAGACCCAGTACTTC. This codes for CASSYSGGQQETQYF.

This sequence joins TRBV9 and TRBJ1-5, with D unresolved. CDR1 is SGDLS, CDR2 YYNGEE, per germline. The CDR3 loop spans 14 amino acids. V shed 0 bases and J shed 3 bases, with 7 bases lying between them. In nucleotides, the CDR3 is TGTGCCAGCAGCGTAGACGGAATCAATCAGCCCCAGCATTTT. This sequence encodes CASSVDGINQPQHF.

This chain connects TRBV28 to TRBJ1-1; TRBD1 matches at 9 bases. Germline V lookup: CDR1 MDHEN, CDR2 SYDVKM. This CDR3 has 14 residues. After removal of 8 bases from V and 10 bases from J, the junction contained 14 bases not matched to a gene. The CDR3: CASEGQGKDVLAFF. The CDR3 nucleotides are TGTGCCAGCGAGGGACAGGGTAAAGATGTGTTAGCTTTCTTT.

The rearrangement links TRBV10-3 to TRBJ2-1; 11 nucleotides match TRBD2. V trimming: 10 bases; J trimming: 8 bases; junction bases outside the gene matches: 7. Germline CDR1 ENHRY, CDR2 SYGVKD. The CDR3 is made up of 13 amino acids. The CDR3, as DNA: TGTGCCACCTATAGCGGGGGGGCAGATGAGCAGTTCTTC. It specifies CATYSGGADEQFF.

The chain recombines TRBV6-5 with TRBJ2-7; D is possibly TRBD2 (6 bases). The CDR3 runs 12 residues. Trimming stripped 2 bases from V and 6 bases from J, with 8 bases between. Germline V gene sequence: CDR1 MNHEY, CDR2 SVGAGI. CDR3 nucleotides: TGTGCCAGCAGTTACGTGGGAGGCGAGCAGTACTTC. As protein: CASSYVGGEQYF.

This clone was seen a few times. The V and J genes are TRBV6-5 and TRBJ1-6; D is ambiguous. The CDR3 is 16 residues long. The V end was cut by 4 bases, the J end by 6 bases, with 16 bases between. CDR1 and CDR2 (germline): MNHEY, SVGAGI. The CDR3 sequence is CASSFTSRAANSPLHF. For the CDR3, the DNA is TGTGCCAGCAGTTTTACATCCCGGGCCGCTAATTCACCCCTCCACTTT.

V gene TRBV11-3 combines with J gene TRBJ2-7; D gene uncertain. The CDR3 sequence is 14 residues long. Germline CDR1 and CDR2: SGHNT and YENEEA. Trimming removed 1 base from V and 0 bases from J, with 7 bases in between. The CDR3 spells CASSLGGTSYEQYF. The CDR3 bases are TGTGCCAGCAGCTTAGGGGGAACCTCCTACGAGCAGTACTTC.

The CDR3 DNA sequence: TGCGCCAGCAGCCCCCTAGCGGGAGGGCCTTCGGAGACCCAGTACTTC. It codes for CASSPLAGGPSETQYF. The chain has TRBV4-1 and TRBJ2-5, with 12 bases lining up with TRBD2. Trimming cost V 4 bases and J 5 bases; bases outside gene matches: 8. In germline, CDR1 is MGHRA, CDR2 YSYEKL. The CDR3 has 16 residues.

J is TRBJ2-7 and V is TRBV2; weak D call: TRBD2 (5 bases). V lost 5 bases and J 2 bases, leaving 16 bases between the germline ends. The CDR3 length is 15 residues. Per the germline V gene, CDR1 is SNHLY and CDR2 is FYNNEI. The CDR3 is CASSSRRVSPYEQYF. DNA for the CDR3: TGTGCCAGCAGTTCAAGGCGGGTGTCTCCCTACGAGCAGTACTTC.

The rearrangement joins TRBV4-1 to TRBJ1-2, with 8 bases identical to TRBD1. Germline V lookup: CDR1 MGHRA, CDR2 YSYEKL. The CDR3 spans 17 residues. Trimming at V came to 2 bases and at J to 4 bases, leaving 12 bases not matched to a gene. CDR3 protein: CASSQKTGVTNLYGYTF. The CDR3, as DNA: TGCGCCAGCAGCCAAAAGACAGGGGTAACAAATCTCTATGGCTACACCTTC.

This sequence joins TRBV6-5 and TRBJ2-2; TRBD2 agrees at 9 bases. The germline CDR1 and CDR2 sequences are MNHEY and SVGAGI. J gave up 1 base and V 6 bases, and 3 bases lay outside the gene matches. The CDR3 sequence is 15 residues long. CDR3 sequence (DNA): TGTGCCAGCAGCCTTAGCGGGGGGAACACCGGGGAGCTGTTTTTT. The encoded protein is CASSLSGGNTGELFF.

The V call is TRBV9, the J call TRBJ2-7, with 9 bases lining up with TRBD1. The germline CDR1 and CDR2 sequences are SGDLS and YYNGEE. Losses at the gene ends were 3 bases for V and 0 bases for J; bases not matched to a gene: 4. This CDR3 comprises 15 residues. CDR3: CASSATGGSSYEQYF. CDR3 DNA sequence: TGTGCCAGCAGCGCGACAGGGGGAAGCTCCTACGAGCAGTACTTC. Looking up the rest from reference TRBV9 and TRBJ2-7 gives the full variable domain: DSGVTQTPKHLITATGQRVTLRCSPRSGDLSVYWYQQSLDQGLQFLIQYYNGEERAKGNILERFSAQQFPDLHSELNLSSLELGDSALYFCASSATGGSSYEQYFGPGTRLTVT.